A selection of T cell receptor beta chains follows, all from one sample in a study of response to subunit inactivated influenza vaccine. From the RT-PCR reads, TCRdb called clonotypes with MiXCR, one entry per CDR3 protein. The table records roughly 670,000 distinct CDR3 sequences, 12% to 15% of them present only once. The sample here was PBMCs from blood, taken around two weeks before vaccination. These TCRs come from a man between 45 and 60 years old who received an inactivated influenza vaccine. CDR3s include the opening cysteine and the closing phenylalanine or tryptophan. The order of the fields is V gene, D gene, clone size, J gene, CDR3 protein, CDR3 DNA. A D gene is named only where the DNA matches it firmly. The size entry is marked missing in some rows and otherwise reads once, few, many or a size class.

TRBV4-3	NA	few	TRBJ1-6	CASSQRGANSPLHF	TGCGCCAGCAGCCAGCGCGGGGCGAATTCACCCCTCCACTTT
TRBV15	NA	NA	TRBJ2-7	CATSLPLRQAEQYF	TGTGCCACCAGCCTACCCTTAAGACAGGCGGAGCAGTACTTC
TRBV4-1	NA	many	TRBJ2-3	CASSQVVGVTDTQYF	TGCGCCAGCAGCCAAGTTGTAGGGGTAACAGATACGCAGTATTTT
TRBV5-1	TRBD2	few	TRBJ2-3	CASSREAGGPLDTQYF	TGCGCCAGCAGCAGAGAAGCGGGAGGGCCTTTGGATACGCAGTATTTT
TRBV14	NA	few	TRBJ2-2	CASSQGRGWNTGELFF	TGTGCCAGCAGCCAAGGACGAGGATGGAACACCGGGGAGCTGTTTTTT
TRBV24-1	NA	few	TRBJ1-2	CATSDSRHSYGYTF	TGTGCCACCAGTGATTCCAGACACTCCTATGGCTACACCTTC
TRBV5-6	TRBD2	NA	TRBJ2-7	CASSLAGTSGAIEQYF	TGTGCCAGCAGCTTGGCGGGGACTAGCGGAGCTATCGAGCAGTACTTC
TRBV6-5	NA	NA	TRBJ2-1	CASSYSQAAYNEQFF	TGTGCCAGCAGTTACTCGCAGGCGGCCTACAATGAGCAGTTCTTC
TRBV7-2	TRBD2	few	TRBJ2-3	CASSPQSGGLTDTQYF	TGTGCCAGCAGCCCCCAGAGCGGGGGGCTCACAGATACGCAGTATTTT
TRBV6-2/TRBV6-3	TRBD2	NA	TRBJ2-1	CASSYPGLAGDEQFF	TGTGCCAGCAGTTACCCCGGACTAGCAGGCGATGAGCAGTTCTTC
TRBV13	NA	few	TRBJ1-3	CASSSAGPGNTIYF	TGTGCCAGCAGCTCAGCCGGGCCTGGAAACACCATATATTTT
TRBV12-3/TRBV12-4	NA	many	TRBJ1-4	CASSFRPFNEKLFF	TGTGCCAGCAGTTTCCGGCCGTTTAATGAAAAACTGTTTTTT
TRBV3-1	NA	NA	TRBJ2-3	CASSQVGGQTHATDTQYF	TGTGCCAGCAGCCAAGTGGGCGGACAGACCCACGCCACAGATACGCAGTATTTT
TRBV28	TRBD2	many	TRBJ2-3	CASSYLLSPKLAGETDTQYF	TGTGCCAGCAGCTACCTGCTCTCCCCCAAACTAGCGGGGGAAACAGATACGCAGTATTTT
TRBV6-5	NA	few	TRBJ1-5	CASSYIVPRQPQHF	TGTGCCAGCAGTTATATCGTCCCTAGGCAGCCCCAGCATTTT
TRBV6-1	NA	many	TRBJ2-7	CASRGYTGSTTYEQYF	TGTGCCAGCAGGGGTTATACAGGGAGTACGACCTACGAGCAGTACTTC
TRBV21-1	NA	NA	TRBJ2-2	CASSKEELAGGLPTNTGELFF	TGTGCCAGCAGCAAAGAGGAACTAGCGGGAGGACTTCCTACCAACACCGGGGAGCTGTTTTTT
TRBV7-8	NA	few	TRBJ2-5	CASSLRRTPQETQYF	TGTGCCAGCAGCTTACGTCGGACCCCTCAAGAGACCCAGTACTTC
TRBV21-1	NA	many	TRBJ1-5	CASSDLGELKNQPQHF	TGTGCCAGCAGCGACCTAGGAGAGCTGAAGAATCAGCCCCAGCATTTT
TRBV4-2	TRBD2	NA	TRBJ2-7	CASSQHSGSADEQYF	TGTGCCAGCAGCCAACACAGCGGGAGTGCCGACGAGCAGTACTTC
TRBV4-3	NA	many	TRBJ2-1	CASSDDWGPGFEQFF	TGCGCCAGCAGCGATGACTGGGGCCCGGGATTCGAGCAGTTCTTC
TRBV29-1	TRBD1	many	TRBJ2-7	CSVVGTGYEQYF	TGCAGCGTTGTAGGGACAGGGTACGAGCAGTACTTC
TRBV12-3/TRBV12-4	TRBD2	few	TRBJ2-7	CASSLRTSGGEQYF	TGTGCCAGCAGTTTACGGACTAGCGGGGGCGAGCAGTACTTC
TRBV20-1	TRBD2	NA	TRBJ2-1	CSAPTSGGAFNEQFF	TGCAGTGCGCCAACTAGCGGGGGGGCTTTCAATGAGCAGTTCTTC
TRBV7-2	NA	NA	TRBJ2-5	CASSRDTIETQYF	TGTGCCAGCAGCAGGGACACCATAGAGACCCAGTACTTC
TRBV6-1	TRBD1	few	TRBJ1-1	CASSRQGGNTEAFF	TGTGCCAGCAGTCGGCAGGGGGGGAACACTGAAGCTTTCTTT
TRBV11-3	NA	NA	TRBJ1-1	CASSLNLGTEAFF	TGTGCCAGCAGCTTAAATCTTGGCACTGAAGCTTTCTTT
TRBV18	NA	many	TRBJ1-6	CASSYGDNSPLHF	TGTGCCAGCTCATACGGGGATAATTCACCCCTCCACTTT
TRBV5-1	NA	few	TRBJ1-4	CASSLGDSNNEKLFF	TGCGCCAGCAGCTTGGGGGACTCGAATAATGAAAAACTGTTTTTT
TRBV18	TRBD1	NA	TRBJ1-6	CASSPPTGTGDSPLHF	TGTGCCAGCTCACCACCCACCGGGACAGGGGATTCACCCCTCCACTTT
TRBV28	TRBD1	NA	TRBJ2-6	CASSFGTGPSGANVLTF	TGTGCCAGCAGTTTTGGGACAGGGCCCTCTGGGGCCAACGTCCTGACTTTC
TRBV20-1	TRBD2	NA	TRBJ2-7	CCARDRLAGVYEQYF	TGCTGTGCTAGAGATCGACTAGCGGGAGTCTACGAGCAGTACTTC
TRBV5-1	NA	few	TRBJ2-2	CASSLALASTGELFF	TGCGCCAGCAGCTTGGCTCTAGCTAGCACCGGGGAGCTGTTTTTT
TRBV29-1	TRBD1	few	TRBJ1-2	CSVETPRGAQSNYGYTF	TGCAGCGTTGAGACCCCCAGGGGGGCCCAATCTAACTATGGCTACACCTTC
TRBV20-1	NA	NA	TRBJ2-1	CSAKDMIYNEQFF	TGCAGTGCTAAGGACATGATCTACAATGAGCAGTTCTTC
TRBV7-9	NA	few	TRBJ1-1	CASSLAVYGEAFF	TGTGCCAGCAGCTTAGCGGTTTACGGTGAAGCTTTCTTT
TRBV10-3	TRBD1	NA	TRBJ2-1	CAISEGGTGEYEQFF	TGTGCCATCAGTGAGGGCGGGACAGGGGAATACGAGCAGTTCTTC
TRBV2	TRBD1	few	TRBJ1-5	CASRARDRVQPQHF	TGTGCCAGCAGGGCCCGGGACAGGGTTCAGCCCCAGCATTTT
TRBV6-5	NA	NA	TRBJ2-5	CASTLGRNQETQYF	TGTGCCAGCACTTTGGGGCGGAACCAAGAGACCCAGTACTTC
TRBV5-5	NA	few	TRBJ1-1	CASSLPTATGKNDRTEAFF	TGTGCCAGCAGCTTGCCCACCGCTACAGGGAAAAACGATCGGACTGAAGCTTTCTTT
TRBV14	NA	NA	TRBJ2-5	CASSQDHLETQYF	TGTGCCAGCAGCCAAGATCATTTGGAGACCCAGTACTTC
TRBV15	NA	few	TRBJ2-5	CATSKRSDQETQYF	TGTGCCACCAGCAAGCGGTCAGACCAAGAGACCCAGTACTTC
TRBV2	NA	NA	TRBJ2-5	CASSEVVQETQYF	TGTGCCAGCAGTGAAGTGGTCCAAGAGACCCAGTACTTC
TRBV7-2	TRBD2	NA	TRBJ2-7	CASSFQVGLAYEQYF	TGTGCCAGCAGCTTTCAGGTGGGACTAGCCTACGAGCAGTACTTC
TRBV15	NA	NA	TRBJ2-5	CATSRDPQQQETQYF	TGTGCCACCAGCAGAGATCCACAGCAACAAGAGACCCAGTACTTC
TRBV5-1	TRBD2	few	TRBJ2-2	CASGEAGAFGGELFF	TGCGCCAGCGGAGAAGCGGGGGCCTTCGGCGGGGAGCTGTTTTTT
TRBV5-1	TRBD2	NA	TRBJ2-3	CASSLGLAGGTSTDTQYF	TGCGCCAGCAGCTTAGGGCTAGCGGGGGGAACTAGCACAGATACGCAGTATTTT
TRBV4-2	NA	NA	TRBJ2-7	CASSPTSTRSSYEQYF	TGTGCCAGCAGCCCCACTAGTACACGGAGCTCCTACGAGCAGTACTTC
TRBV27	TRBD2	NA	TRBJ2-1	CASSLTPGLAGGFYEQFF	TGTGCCAGCAGTCTAACACCGGGACTAGCGGGAGGTTTTTATGAGCAGTTCTTC
TRBV2	TRBD2	few	TRBJ2-3	CASPLSGGRTVTQYF	TGTGCCAGCCCATTGAGCGGGGGGCGGACAGTCACGCAGTATTTT
TRBV18	NA	NA	TRBJ2-5	CASSPSRGWGETQYF	TGTGCCAGCTCACCAAGCAGGGGCTGGGGAGAGACCCAGTACTTC
TRBV20-1	TRBD2	NA	TRBJ2-7	CSAILSGRVHEQYF	TGCAGTGCTATCCTAAGCGGGAGGGTCCACGAGCAGTACTTC
TRBV3-1	NA	many	TRBJ2-7	CASSQDPRGEQYF	TGTGCCAGCAGCCAAGATCCAAGAGGCGAGCAGTACTTC
TRBV4-1	TRBD1	few	TRBJ1-1	CASSQGLRDRIRSRSEAFF	TGCGCCAGCAGCCAGGGACTCCGGGACAGGATCCGTTCCAGGTCTGAAGCTTTCTTT
TRBV6-1	NA	few	TRBJ1-2	CASRNTGFYGYTF	TGTGCCAGCCGAAACACAGGCTTCTATGGCTACACCTTC
TRBV11-1	NA	few	TRBJ2-5	CASSLRFTALGTRGETQYF	TGTGCCAGCAGCCTAAGATTTACCGCGCTCGGGACCCGGGGGGAGACCCAGTACTTC
TRBV28	TRBD1	few	TRBJ1-5	CASTLDRGYSNQPQHF	TGTGCCAGCACCTTGGACAGGGGATATAGCAATCAGCCCCAGCATTTT